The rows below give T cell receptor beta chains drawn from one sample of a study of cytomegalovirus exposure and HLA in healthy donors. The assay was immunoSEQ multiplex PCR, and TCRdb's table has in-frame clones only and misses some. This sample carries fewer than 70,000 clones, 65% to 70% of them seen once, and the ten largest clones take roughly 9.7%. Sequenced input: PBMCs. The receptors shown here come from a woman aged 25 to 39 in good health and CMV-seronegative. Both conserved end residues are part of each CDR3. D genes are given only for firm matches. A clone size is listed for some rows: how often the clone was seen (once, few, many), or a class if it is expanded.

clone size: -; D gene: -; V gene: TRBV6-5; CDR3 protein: CASSSASRGYTEAFF
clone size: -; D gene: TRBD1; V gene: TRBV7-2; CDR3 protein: CASSLLDGSVRDRPGGYTF
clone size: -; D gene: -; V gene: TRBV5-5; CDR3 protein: CASSSRLVTGTYEQYF
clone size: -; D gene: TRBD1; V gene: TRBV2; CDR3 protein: CASAGQGGMNTEAFF
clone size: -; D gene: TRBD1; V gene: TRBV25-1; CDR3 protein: CASSVGQGGSTQYF
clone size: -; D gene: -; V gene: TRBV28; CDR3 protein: CASSLDNGLANEQFF
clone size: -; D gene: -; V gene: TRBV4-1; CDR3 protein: CASSPPGGDTQYF
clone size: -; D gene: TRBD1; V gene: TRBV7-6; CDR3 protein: CASSPGGQRNQPQHF
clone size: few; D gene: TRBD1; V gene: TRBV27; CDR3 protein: CASSSTGVQPQHF
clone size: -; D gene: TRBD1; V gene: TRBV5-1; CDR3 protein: CASSDWTGDGYTF
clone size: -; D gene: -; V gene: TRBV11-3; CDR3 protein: CASIRLVQPQHF
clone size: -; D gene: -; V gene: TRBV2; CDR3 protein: CASRGGYLEQYF
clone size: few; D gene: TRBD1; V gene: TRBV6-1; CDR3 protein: CASSEDRGQENIQYF
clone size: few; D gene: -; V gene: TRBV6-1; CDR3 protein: CASSDQQIGYEQYF
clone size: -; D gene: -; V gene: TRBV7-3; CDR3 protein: CASSPPTSNEQFF
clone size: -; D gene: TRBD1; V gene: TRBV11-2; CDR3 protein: CASSSKAGTGFYEQYF
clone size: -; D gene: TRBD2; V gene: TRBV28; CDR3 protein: CASSLAGVYQETQYF
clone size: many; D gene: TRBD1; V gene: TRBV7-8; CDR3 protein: CASSLFRGLNYEQYF
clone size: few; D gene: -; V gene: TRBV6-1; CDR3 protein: CASSVSGRVGTEAFF
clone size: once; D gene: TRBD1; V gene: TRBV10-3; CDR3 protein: CAISERGQPLHF
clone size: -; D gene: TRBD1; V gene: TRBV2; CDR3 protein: CASSRQGIYSGANVLTF
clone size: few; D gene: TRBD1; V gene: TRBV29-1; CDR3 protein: CSVTGQGGNTIYF
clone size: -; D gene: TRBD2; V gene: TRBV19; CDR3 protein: CASSMGTRTEDTQYF
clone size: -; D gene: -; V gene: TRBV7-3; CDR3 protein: CASSLERVSSYNEQFF
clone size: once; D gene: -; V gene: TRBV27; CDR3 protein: CASSFGAGELFF
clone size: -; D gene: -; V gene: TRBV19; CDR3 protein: CASSKTVYLSSYEQYF
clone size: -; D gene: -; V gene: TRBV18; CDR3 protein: CASSPRTRNTEAFF
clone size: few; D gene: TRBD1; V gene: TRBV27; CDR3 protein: CASSTRTGNGEAFF
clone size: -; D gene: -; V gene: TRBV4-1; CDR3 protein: CASSQDRGGMTEAFF
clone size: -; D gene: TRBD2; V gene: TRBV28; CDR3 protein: CALKGTSGGQETQYF
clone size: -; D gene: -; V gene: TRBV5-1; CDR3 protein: CASSLDGRSNEKLFF
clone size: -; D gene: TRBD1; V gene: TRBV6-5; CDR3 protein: CASSTRQGSGYTF
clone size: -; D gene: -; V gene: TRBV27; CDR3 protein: CASRSVRRRDTDTQYF
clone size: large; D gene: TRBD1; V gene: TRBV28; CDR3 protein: CASSFRGEGYGYTF
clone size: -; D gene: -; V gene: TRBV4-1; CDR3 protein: CASSQEGSGQGEQYF
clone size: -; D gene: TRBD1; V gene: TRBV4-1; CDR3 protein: CASSQEGDREGYTF
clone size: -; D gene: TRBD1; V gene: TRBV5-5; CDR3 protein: CASSLMVGGSSNQPQHF
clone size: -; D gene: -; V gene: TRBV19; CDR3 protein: CASSISDRQETQYF
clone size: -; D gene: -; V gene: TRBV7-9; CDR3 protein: CASSLRVEAFF
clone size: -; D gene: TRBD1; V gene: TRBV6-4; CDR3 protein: CASSKRTGVLSYNSPLHF
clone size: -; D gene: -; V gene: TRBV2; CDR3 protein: CASSDQINQPQHF
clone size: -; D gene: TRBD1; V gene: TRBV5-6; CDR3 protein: CASSWTGVGYTEAFF
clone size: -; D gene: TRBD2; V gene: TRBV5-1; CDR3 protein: CASSESIAGPSTDTQYF
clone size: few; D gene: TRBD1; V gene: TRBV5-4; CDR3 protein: CASSFRDRAFMNTEAFF
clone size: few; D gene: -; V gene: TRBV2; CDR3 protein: CASQASGSYSNNEQFF
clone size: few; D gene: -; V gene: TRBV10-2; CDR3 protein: CASRKGHNNQPQHF
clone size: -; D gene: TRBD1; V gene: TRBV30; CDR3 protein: CAWSGRQGIVRFLHF
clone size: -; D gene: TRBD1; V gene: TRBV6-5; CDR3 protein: CASTLDRGSGYTF
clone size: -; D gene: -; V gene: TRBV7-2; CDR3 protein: CASSSQGGVAYNEQFF
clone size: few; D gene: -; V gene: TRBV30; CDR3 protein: CAWNQPGLHTDTQYF
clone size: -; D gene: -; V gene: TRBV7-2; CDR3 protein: CASSLKISPTYEQYF
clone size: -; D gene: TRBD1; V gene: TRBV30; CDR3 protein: CAWRSGTGNSPLHF
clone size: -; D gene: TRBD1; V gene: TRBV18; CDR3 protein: CASSPGQGYDEQYF
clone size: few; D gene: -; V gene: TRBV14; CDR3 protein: CASSQYWGAGSEAFF